Only a few counts were recorded for the clone carrying this T cell receptor (beta chain). The data stem from a study of response to subunit inactivated influenza vaccine. CDR3 size: 16 residues. Trimming at V came to 1 base and at J to 7 bases, leaving 6 bases not matched to a gene. CDR1 is SEHNR and CDR2 is FQNEAQ in the germline V gene (reference sequence). TCRdb reanalysed the RT-PCR reads using MiXCR and keeps one entry per CDR3 protein. The sample has 150,000 to 200,000 distinct CDR3 sequences; about 12% are singletons. The sample was also reused in another study, on T cells expressing NK-cell markers. That paper states: The authors made TCR beta cDNA libraries by 5'RACE template switching. This switching added a universal primer site and UMIs. Most of the eight sequenced donors tested HCMV-seropositive; one tested seronegative. The share of CD8+ T cells held by dominant NKG2C+ clonotypes was about 1.0-8% in about 6 donors. Whether expanded NKG2C+ T cell clones were HCMV-specific remained unclear.

This clonotype originated in a man aged 50-59 years who received an inactivated influenza vaccine. This chain uses TRBV7-9 with TRBJ2-1; 11 nucleotides match TRBD1. The sample in question was CD8+ T cells sorted from PBMCs, obtained approximately 13 days after vaccination. Here the CDR3 reads CASSLERDRGGNEQFF. The CDR3 nucleotides read TGTGCCAGCAGCTTAGAGCGGGACAGGGGGGGTAATGAGCAGTTCTTC.